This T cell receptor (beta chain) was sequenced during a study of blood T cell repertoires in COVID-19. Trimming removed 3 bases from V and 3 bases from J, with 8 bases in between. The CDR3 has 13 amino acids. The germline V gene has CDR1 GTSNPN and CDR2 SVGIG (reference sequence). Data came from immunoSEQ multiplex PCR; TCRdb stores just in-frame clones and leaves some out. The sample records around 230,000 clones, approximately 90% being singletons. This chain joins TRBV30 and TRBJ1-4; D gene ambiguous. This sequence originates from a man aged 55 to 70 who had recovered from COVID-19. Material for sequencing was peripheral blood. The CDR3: CAWSGSSNEKLFF. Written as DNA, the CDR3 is TGTGCCTGGAGCGGGAGTTCTAATGAAAAACTGTTTTTT.